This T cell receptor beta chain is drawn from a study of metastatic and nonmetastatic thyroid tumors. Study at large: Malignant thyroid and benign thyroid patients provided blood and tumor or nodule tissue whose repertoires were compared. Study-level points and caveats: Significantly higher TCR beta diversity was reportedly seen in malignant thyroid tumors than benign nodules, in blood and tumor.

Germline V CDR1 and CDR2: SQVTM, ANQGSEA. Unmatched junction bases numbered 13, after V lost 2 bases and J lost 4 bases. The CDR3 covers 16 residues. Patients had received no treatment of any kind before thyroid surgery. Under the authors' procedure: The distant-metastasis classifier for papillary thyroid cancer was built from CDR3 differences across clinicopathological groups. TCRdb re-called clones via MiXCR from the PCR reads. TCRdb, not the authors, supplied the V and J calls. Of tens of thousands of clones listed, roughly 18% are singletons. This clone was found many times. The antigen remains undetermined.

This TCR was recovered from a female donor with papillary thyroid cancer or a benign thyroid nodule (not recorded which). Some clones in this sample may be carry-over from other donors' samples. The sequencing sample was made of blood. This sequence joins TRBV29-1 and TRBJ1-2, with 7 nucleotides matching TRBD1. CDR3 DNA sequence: TGCAGCGTTGAACCCCGAGGGGAGGGGGCGACCTATGGCTACACCTTC. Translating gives CSVEPRGEGATYGYTF.